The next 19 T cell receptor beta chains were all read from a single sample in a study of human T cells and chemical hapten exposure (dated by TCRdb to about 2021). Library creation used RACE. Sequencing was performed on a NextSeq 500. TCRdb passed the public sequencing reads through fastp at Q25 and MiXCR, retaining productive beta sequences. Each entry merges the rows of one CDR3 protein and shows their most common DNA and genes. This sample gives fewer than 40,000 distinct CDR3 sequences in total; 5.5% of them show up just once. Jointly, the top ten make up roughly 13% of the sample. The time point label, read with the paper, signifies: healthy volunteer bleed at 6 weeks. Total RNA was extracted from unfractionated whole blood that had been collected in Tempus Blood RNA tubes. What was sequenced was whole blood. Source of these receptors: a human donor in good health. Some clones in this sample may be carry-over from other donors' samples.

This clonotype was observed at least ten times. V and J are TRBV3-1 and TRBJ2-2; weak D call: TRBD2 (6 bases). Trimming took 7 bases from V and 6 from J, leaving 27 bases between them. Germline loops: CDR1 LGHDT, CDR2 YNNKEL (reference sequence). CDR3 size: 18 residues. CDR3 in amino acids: CASTNTPWSGVGSGELFF. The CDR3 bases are TGTGCCAGCACCAATACCCCCTGGTCGGGAGTGGGTTCCGGGGAGCTGTTTTTT.

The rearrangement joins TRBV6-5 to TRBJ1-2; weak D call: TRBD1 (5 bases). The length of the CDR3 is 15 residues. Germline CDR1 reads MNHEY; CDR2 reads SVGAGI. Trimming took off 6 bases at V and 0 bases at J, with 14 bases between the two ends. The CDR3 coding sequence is TGTGCCAGCAGCCCCCAGGGCCTCTCTAACTATGGCTACACCTTC. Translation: CASSPQGLSNYGYTF.

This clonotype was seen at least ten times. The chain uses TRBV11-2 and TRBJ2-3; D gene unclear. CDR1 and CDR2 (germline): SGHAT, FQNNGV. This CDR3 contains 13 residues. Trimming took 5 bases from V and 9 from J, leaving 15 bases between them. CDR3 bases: TGTGCCAGCAGCCCATCGGTGGGTGGCACGCAGTATTTT. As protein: CASSPSVGGTQYF.

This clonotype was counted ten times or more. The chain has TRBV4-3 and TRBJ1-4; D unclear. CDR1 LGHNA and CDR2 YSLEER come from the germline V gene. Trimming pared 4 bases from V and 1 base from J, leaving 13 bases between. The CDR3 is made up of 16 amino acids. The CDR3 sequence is CASSPQISGTNEKLFF. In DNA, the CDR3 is TGCGCCAGCAGCCCTCAGATATCAGGAACTAATGAAAAACTGTTTTTT.

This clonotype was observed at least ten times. CDR3 residues: CASSQDMDTEAFF. DNA of the CDR3: TGCGCCAGCAGCCAAGATATGGACACTGAAGCTTTCTTT. The chain is built from TRBV4-3 and TRBJ1-1, with D unclear. The germline V gene encodes CDR1 LGHNA and CDR2 YSLEER. Deletions cut 0 bases from V and 3 bases from J, with 5 bases between. The CDR3 is 13 residues long.

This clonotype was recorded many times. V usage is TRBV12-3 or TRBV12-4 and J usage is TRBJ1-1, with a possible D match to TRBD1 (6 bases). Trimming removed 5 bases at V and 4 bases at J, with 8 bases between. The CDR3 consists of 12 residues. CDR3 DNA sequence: TGTGCCAGCAGTCAGGGGACCACTGAAGCTTTCTTT. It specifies CASSQGTTEAFF.

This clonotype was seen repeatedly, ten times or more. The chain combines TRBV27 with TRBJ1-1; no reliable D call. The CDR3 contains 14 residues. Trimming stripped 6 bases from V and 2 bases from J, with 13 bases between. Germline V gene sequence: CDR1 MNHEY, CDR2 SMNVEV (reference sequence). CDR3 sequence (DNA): TGTGCCAGCAGCACCCCGGAGCTAAACACTGAAGCTTTCTTT. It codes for CASSTPELNTEAFF.

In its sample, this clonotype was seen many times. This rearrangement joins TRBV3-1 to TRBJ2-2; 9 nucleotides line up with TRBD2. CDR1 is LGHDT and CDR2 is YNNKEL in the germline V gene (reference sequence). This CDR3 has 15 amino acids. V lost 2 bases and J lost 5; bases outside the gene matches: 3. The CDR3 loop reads CASSQPSGKTGELFF. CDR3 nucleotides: TGTGCCAGCAGCCAACCTAGCGGGAAGACCGGGGAGCTGTTTTTT.

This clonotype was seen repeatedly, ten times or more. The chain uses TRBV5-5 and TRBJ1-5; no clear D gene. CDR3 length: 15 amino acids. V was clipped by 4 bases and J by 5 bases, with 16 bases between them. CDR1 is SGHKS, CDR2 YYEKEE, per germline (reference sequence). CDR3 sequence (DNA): TGTGCCAGCAGCCCCCTCGGAGGGTGGGATCAGCCCCAGCATTTT. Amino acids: CASSPLGGWDQPQHF. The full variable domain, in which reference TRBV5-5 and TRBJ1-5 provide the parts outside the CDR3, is DAGVTQSPTHLIKTRGQQVTLRCSPISGHKSVSWYQQVLGQGPQFIFQYYEKEERGRGNFPDRFSARQFPNYSSELNVNALLLGDSALYLCASSPLGGWDQPQHFGDGTRLSIL.

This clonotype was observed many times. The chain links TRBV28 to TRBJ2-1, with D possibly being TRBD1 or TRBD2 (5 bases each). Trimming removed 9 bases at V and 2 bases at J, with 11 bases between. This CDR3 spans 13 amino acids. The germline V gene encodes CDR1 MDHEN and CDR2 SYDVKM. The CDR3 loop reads CASCRGAYNEQFF. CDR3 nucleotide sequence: TGTGCCAGTTGCCGGGGCGCCTACAATGAGCAGTTCTTC.

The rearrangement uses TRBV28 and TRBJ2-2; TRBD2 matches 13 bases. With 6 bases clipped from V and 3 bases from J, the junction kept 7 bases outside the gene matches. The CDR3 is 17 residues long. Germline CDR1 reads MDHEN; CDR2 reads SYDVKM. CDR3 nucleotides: TGTGCCAGCAGAGGACTAGCGGGAGATTGGGACACCGGGGAGCTGTTTTTT. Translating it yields CASRGLAGDWDTGELFF. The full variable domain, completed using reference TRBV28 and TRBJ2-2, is DVKVTQSSRYLVKRTGEKVFLECVQDMDHENMFWYRQDPGLGLRLIYFSYDVKMKEKGDIPEGYSVSREKKERFSLILESASTNQTSMYLCASRGLAGDWDTGELFFGEGSRLTVL.

CDR3 nucleotides: TGTGCCAGCCGTCGGGGGGCTAGAACAGATACGCAGTATTTT. Translation gives CASRRGARTDTQYF. V usage is TRBV7-9 and J usage is TRBJ2-3; tentative D call: TRBD2 (7 bases). Germline CDR1 is SEHNR and CDR2 is FQNEAQ (reference sequence). Trimming removed 8 bases from V and 3 bases from J, with 15 bases in between. The CDR3 extends over 14 amino acids.

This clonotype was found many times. CDR3 DNA sequence: TGTGCCAGCAGCTTGAGAGGGGGAGGGCCTTACAATGAGCAGTTCTTC. This codes for CASSLRGGGPYNEQFF. This chain uses TRBV5-4 with TRBJ2-1, with a possible D match to TRBD2 (7 bases). CDR1 and CDR2 (germline): SGHNT, YYREEE (reference sequence). Trimming removed 1 base at V and 4 bases at J, with 15 bases between. The CDR3 contains 16 residues. Supplemented by reference TRBV5-4 and TRBJ2-1, the full variable domain reads ETGVTQSPTHLIKTRGQQVTLRCSSQSGHNTVSWYQQALGQGPQFIFQYYREEENGRGNFPPRFSGLQFPNYSSELNVNALELDDSALYLCASSLRGGGPYNEQFFGPGTRLTVL.

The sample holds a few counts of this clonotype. DNA for the CDR3: TGTGCCTGGATAGAGTCAAGCTCCTATAATTCACCCCTCCACTTT. Protein: CAWIESSSYNSPLHF. The chain has TRBV30 and TRBJ1-6; no clear D. CDR1 and CDR2 (germline): GTSNPN, SVGIG (reference sequence). V lost 4 bases and J 0 bases, leaving 10 bases between the germline ends. CDR3 length: 15 residues.

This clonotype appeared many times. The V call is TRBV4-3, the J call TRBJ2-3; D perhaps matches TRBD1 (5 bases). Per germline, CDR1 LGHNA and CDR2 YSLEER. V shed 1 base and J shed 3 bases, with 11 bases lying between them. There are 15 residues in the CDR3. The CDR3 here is CASSQGQGVTDTQYF. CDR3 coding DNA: TGCGCCAGCAGCCAAGGTCAAGGGGTTACAGATACGCAGTATTTT.

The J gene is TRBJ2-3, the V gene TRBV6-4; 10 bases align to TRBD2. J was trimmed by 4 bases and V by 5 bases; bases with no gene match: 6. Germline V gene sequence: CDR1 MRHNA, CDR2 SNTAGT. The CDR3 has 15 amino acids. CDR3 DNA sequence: TGTGCCAGCAGTCTAGCGGGGGAGGCCGCAGATACGCAGTATTTT. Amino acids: CASSLAGEAADTQYF.

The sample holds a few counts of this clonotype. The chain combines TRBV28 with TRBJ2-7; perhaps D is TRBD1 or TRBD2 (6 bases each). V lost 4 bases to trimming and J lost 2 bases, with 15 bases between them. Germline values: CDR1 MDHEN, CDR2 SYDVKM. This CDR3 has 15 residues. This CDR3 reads CASSSPPGATYEQYF. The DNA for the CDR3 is TGTGCCAGCAGTTCCCCTCCGGGGGCCACCTACGAGCAGTACTTC.

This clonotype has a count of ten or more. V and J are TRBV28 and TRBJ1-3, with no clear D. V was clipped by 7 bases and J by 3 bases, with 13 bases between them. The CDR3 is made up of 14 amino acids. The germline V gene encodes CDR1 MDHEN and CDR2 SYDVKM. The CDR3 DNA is TGTGCCAGCACGCCCGGGTTGGTTGGAAACACCATATATTTT. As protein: CASTPGLVGNTIYF.

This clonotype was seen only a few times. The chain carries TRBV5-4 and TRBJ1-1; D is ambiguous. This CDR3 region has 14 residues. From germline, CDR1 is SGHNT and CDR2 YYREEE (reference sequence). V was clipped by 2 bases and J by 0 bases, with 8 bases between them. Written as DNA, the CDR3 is TGTGCCAGCAGCTTCCGTACCCTGAACACTGAAGCTTTCTTT. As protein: CASSFRTLNTEAFF.